The 24 T cell receptor beta chains in this list originate from one sample, sequenced in a study of T-cell memory formation after mild COVID-19. A single record per CDR3 protein comes from TCRdb applying MiXCR to the 5' RACE reads. The sample lists 450,000 to 650,000 distinct CDR3 sequences; approximately 20% were seen once. The specimen was PBMCs or a T cell subset sorted from them (not recorded which). These receptors were obtained from an adult woman who had mild COVID-19 (a few samples of this study predate the infection). Cell type and time point are not known.

The chain links TRBV9 to TRBJ2-1; 8 nucleotides agree with TRBD2. The CDR3 contains 14 residues. The ends lost 6 bases at V and 2 bases at J; junction bases unmatched: 4. Germline V gives CDR1 SGDLS, CDR2 YYNGEE. In DNA, the CDR3 is TGTGCCAGCACTCGGGGGGGCCCCTACAATGAGCAGTTCTTC. It specifies CASTRGGPYNEQFF.

This clonotype was picked up a small number of times. The chain combines TRBV29-1 with TRBJ2-7; D possibly corresponds to TRBD1 (6 bases). This CDR3 is 13 amino acids long. Germline V gene lookup returns CDR1 SQVTM and CDR2 ANQGSEA. The V and J ends lost 4 bases and 5 bases respectively, with 15 bases between them. The DNA of the CDR3 is TGCAGCGTTGTCTGGCAGGGGCTCCACGAGCAGTACTTC. Its protein product is CSVVWQGLHEQYF.

In its sample, this clonotype was seen once. It may be a read error: a sequence one base away is much more abundant. The rearrangement uses TRBV20-1 and TRBJ1-2, with D possibly TRBD1 on 5 matching bases. Trimming shortened V by 0 bases and J by 3 bases, and 8 bases separated the two germline ends. Germline V gives CDR1 DFQATT, CDR2 SNEGSKA (reference sequence). The CDR3 is 13 amino acids. Written as DNA, the CDR3 is TGCAGTGCTAGAGAGAGGGGCTACTATGGCTACACCTTC. Translation: CSARERGYYGYTF.

This clonotype was observed a handful of times. The J gene is TRBJ2-3, the V gene TRBV12-3 or TRBV12-4, with TRBD1 as a possible D gene (6 bases). V was shortened by 7 bases and J by 3 bases, with 14 bases between the two germline ends. The CDR3 covers 14 residues. This CDR3 reads CASMVGHQTDTQYF. The CDR3 region has the DNA TGTGCCAGCATGGTGGGACACCAAACAGATACGCAGTATTTT.

The chain uses TRBV7-9 and TRBJ2-7; D possibly corresponds to TRBD2 (5 bases). The CDR3 totals 13 residues. In germline, CDR1 is SEHNR, CDR2 FQNEAQ (reference sequence). Trimming stripped 6 bases from V and 2 bases from J, with 11 bases between. The CDR3 protein is CASRDGITYEQYF. The CDR3 bases are TGTGCCAGCAGGGACGGGATAACCTACGAGCAGTACTTC. Based on the CDR3 plus reference TRBV7-9 and TRBJ2-7, the full variable domain is DTGVSQNPRHKITKRGQNVTFRCDPISEHNRLYWYRQTLGQGPEFLTYFQNEAQLEKSRLLSDRFSAERPKGSFSTLEIQRTEQGDSAMYLCASRDGITYEQYFGPGTRLTVT.

This rearrangement joins TRBV11-1 to TRBJ2-7; D is uncertain. The V gene lost 5 bases and the J gene lost 5 bases, with 19 bases spanning the gap. Germline values: CDR1 SGHAT, CDR2 FQDESV (reference sequence). The CDR3 is 15 residues long. The CDR3 loop reads CASSLGGNPYDEQYF. The CDR3 DNA sequence: TGTGCCAGCAGCCTTGGCGGAAATCCGTACGACGAGCAGTACTTC.

This clonotype was counted a few times. The chain is built from TRBV3-2 and TRBJ2-7; the DNA was not used to check the table's D call, TRBD1. TRBV3-2 is deemed a pseudogene. The CDR3 extends over 13 amino acids. CDR3 sequence: CASCNSRVYEQYF. The CDR3 coding sequence is TGTGCCAGCTGCAATAGCAGGGTCTACGAGCAGTACTTC.

This clonotype was seen a handful of times. The chain carries TRBV5-4 and TRBJ2-7; 10 positions match TRBD2. There are 15 residues in the CDR3. V lost 3 bases to trimming and J lost 2 bases; unmatched junction nucleotides: 5. CDR1 and CDR2 (germline): SGHNT, YYREEE (reference sequence). The CDR3 DNA reads TGTGCCAGCAGCTGGAGCGGGAGGGTAACCTACGAGCAGTACTTC. Its protein is CASSWSGRVTYEQYF.

The table lists this clonotype with a few counts. The chain recombines TRBV6-5 with TRBJ2-6; D might be TRBD1 (5 bases). This CDR3 region has 16 residues. V was trimmed by 2 bases and J by 0 bases, leaving 8 bases between them. CDR1 and CDR2 from the germline V gene are MNHEY and SVGAGI. The CDR3 sequence is CASSYQGFSGANVLTF. The CDR3, as DNA: TGTGCCAGCAGTTACCAGGGTTTCTCTGGGGCCAACGTCCTGACTTTC.

This clonotype was counted between two and nine times. V usage is TRBV6-5 and J usage is TRBJ2-3, with D uncertain. Germline values: CDR1 MNHEY, CDR2 SVGAGI. V lost 4 bases to trimming and J lost 2 bases, with 10 bases between them. The CDR3 is 14 residues long. The CDR3, as DNA: TGTGCCAGCAGTTGGACGGTTAACACAGATACGCAGTATTTT. Translating it yields CASSWTVNTDTQYF.

In its sample, this clonotype was seen a few times. The CDR3 DNA follows: TGTGCCAGCATAAGGGTCAGGGTCTCGTCTGGGGCCAACGTCCTGACTTTC. Its translation is CASIRVRVSSGANVLTF. This rearrangement joins TRBV2 to TRBJ2-6; D possibly corresponds to TRBD1 (5 bases). Germline CDR1 is SNHLY and CDR2 is FYNNEI. CDR3 length: 17 amino acids. V was trimmed by 7 bases and J by 1 base, leaving 17 bases between them.

In its sample, this clonotype was seen a few times. V and J are TRBV5-1 and TRBJ1-1; the D gene is possibly TRBD1 (5 bases). CDR1 and CDR2 (germline): SGHRS, YFSETQ. V lost 0 bases to trimming and J lost 7 bases, with 7 bases between them. The CDR3 contains 12 residues. In DNA, the CDR3 is TGCGCCAGCAGCTTGGTGGGGGTTGAAGCTTTCTTT. As protein: CASSLVGVEAFF.

This clonotype was seen a few times. The limits of the CDR3 on the DNA are not certain, so only TCRdb's listed CDR3 is given. The gene calls are TRBV14 and TRBJ2-2; the table calls TRBD1, which could not be checked here. Ends included, the CDR3 has 17 residues. Germline CDR1 reads SGHDN; CDR2 reads FVKESK. The CDR3: CASSQVLRADNTGELFF.

The chain employs TRBV7-9 and TRBJ1-1; maybe TRBD1 (5 bases). This CDR3 has 14 amino acids. Trimming took off 2 bases at V and 0 bases at J, with 7 bases between the two ends. Germline CDR1 and CDR2: SEHNR and FQNEAQ (reference sequence). The CDR3 loop reads CASSLWGLNTEAFF. DNA for the CDR3: TGTGCCAGCAGCTTATGGGGGTTGAACACTGAAGCTTTCTTT.

This clonotype was seen a few times. V gene TRBV7-2 combines with J gene TRBJ2-5, with 7 bases fitting TRBD1. The ends lost 0 bases at V and 3 bases at J; junction bases unmatched: 10. Germline V CDR1 and CDR2: SGHTA, FQGNSA. The CDR3 length is 17 residues. CDR3 nucleotide sequence: TGTGCCAGCAGCTTAGCGCAGTCTAACAGGGGCAAAGAGACCCAGTACTTC. Its protein product is CASSLAQSNRGKETQYF.

The V call is TRBV7-2, the J call TRBJ2-7; no clear D gene. The CDR3 has 14 residues. Trimming shortened V by 5 bases and J by 3 bases, and 14 bases separated the two germline ends. The germline V gene has CDR1 SGHTA and CDR2 FQGNSA. The CDR3 bases are TGTGCCAGCAGCATGGGCGGATCTCGCTACGAGCAGTACTTC. This sequence encodes CASSMGGSRYEQYF.

The CDR3 region is CASSREEYEQYF. CDR3 bases: TGTGCCAGCAGCAGAGAGGAATACGAGCAGTACTTC. The chain is built from TRBV5-6 and TRBJ2-7; D not resolved. CDR1 and CDR2 from the germline V gene are SGHDT and YYEEEE. The CDR3 loop spans 12 amino acids. V was shortened by 4 bases and J by 4 bases, with 9 bases between the two germline ends.

This clonotype was detected only a few times. This chain uses TRBV12-3 or TRBV12-4 with TRBJ2-3; 7 nucleotides line up with TRBD2. The CDR3 covers 15 residues. With 6 bases clipped from V and 0 bases from J, the junction kept 6 bases outside the gene matches. As DNA, the CDR3 is TGTGCCAGCAGACCGGGGGGTTGGAGCACAGATACGCAGTATTTT. Residues: CASRPGGWSTDTQYF.

This clonotype has more than one count but fewer than ten. The chain carries TRBV12-3 or TRBV12-4 and TRBJ2-5; 11 bases fit TRBD2. Trimming removed 6 bases from V and 5 bases from J; junction bases left unmatched: 2. The CDR3 totals 13 residues. CDR3 protein: CASRLAGGETQYF. CDR3 DNA: TGTGCCAGCAGGCTAGCGGGAGGTGAGACCCAGTACTTC.

The V call is TRBV19, the J call TRBJ1-4; TRBD1 matches 7 bases. The CDR3 sequence is 16 residues long. Germline V gene data show CDR1 as LNHDA and CDR2 as SQIVND (reference sequence). After removal of 5 bases from V and 0 bases from J, the junction contained 6 bases not matched to a gene. The CDR3 DNA is TGTGCCAGTAGTCTCGGACAGGTCGCAACTAATGAAAAACTGTTTTTT. Translating it yields CASSLGQVATNEKLFF.

The CDR3 reads CSVPGRAYYNEQFF. As DNA, the CDR3 is TGCAGTGTCCCCGGTCGGGCTTACTACAATGAGCAGTTCTTC. The genes are TRBV20-1 and TRBJ2-1; D is unresolved. The CDR3 consists of 14 residues. The V end lost 7 bases, the J end lost 3 bases, and 16 bases lay between the germline ends. CDR1 is DFQATT and CDR2 is SNEGSKA in the germline V gene (reference sequence).

This clonotype was counted between two and nine times. The rearrangement links TRBV29-1 to TRBJ2-1; 8 nucleotides match TRBD2. This CDR3 spans 13 amino acids. Germline CDR1 reads SQVTM; CDR2 reads ANQGSEA. J lost 6 bases, V lost 4 bases, and 5 bases had no gene match. This CDR3 reads CSVVGGVVNEQFF. CDR3 bases: TGCAGCGTTGTCGGGGGGGTGGTCAATGAGCAGTTCTTC.

This chain joins TRBV7-9 and TRBJ2-3, with TRBD2 as a possible D gene (7 bases). With 4 bases removed from V and 3 bases from J, the gap between germline ends came to 17 bases. The CDR3 runs 16 residues. Germline values: CDR1 SEHNR, CDR2 FQNEAQ (reference sequence). Written as DNA, the CDR3 is TGTGCCAGCAGCTCCCACGGGGGGCTTGTAACAGATACGCAGTATTTT. It yields the protein CASSSHGGLVTDTQYF. Full variable domain (missing parts from reference TRBV7-9 and TRBJ2-3): DTGVSQNPRHKITKRGQNVTFRCDPISEHNRLYWYRQTLGQGPEFLTYFQNEAQLEKSRLLSDRFSAERPKGSFSTLEIQRTEQGDSAMYLCASSSHGGLVTDTQYFGPGTRLTVL.

This clonotype was counted between two and nine times. The chain has TRBV19 and TRBJ2-7, with unresolved D. This CDR3 spans 13 amino acids. Trimming took off 2 bases at V and 2 bases at J, with 7 bases between the two ends. Germline V lookup: CDR1 LNHDA, CDR2 SQIVND (reference sequence). CDR3 region: CASSISAAYEQYF. The CDR3 DNA reads as TGTGCCAGTAGTATAAGTGCAGCCTACGAGCAGTACTTC.